These 23 T cell receptor beta chains came from one sample sequenced in a study of T cells in localized non-small cell lung cancer. Libraries were prepared by immunoSEQ multiplex PCR; TCRdb keeps only in-frame clonotypes and omits some of them. The sample shows 2,700 or so clones, 25% to 30% of them seen only once. Sequencing was performed on lung tumor tissue, taken before any cancer treatment. These receptors originate from a woman aged 40-69 years with stage III lung adenocarcinoma.

In its sample, this clone was seen a few times. This sequence joins TRBV11-3 and TRBJ2-2, with D perhaps being TRBD1 or TRBD2 (6 bases each). Germline V lookup: CDR1 SGHNT, CDR2 YENEEA. With 5 bases removed from V and 7 bases from J, the gap between germline ends came to 23 bases. CDR3 length: 17 amino acids. In nucleotides, the CDR3 is TGTGCCAGCAGCCGGATCGGCGTAGGGGGGTTTGGCGGGGAGCTGTTTTTT. This sequence encodes CASSRIGVGGFGGELFF. Using reference TRBV11-3 and TRBJ2-2 for the parts outside the CDR3, the full variable domain is EAGVVQSPRYKIIEKKQPVAFWCNPISGHNTLYWYLQNLGQGPELLIRYENEEAVDDSQLPKDRFSAERLKGVDSTLKIQPAELGDSAVYLCASSRIGVGGFGGELFFGEGSRLTVL.

The sample holds a few counts of this clone. The V call is TRBV6-7, the J call TRBJ2-7; D not certain. TRBV6-7 is marked as an open reading frame, function uncertain. Deletions cut 5 bases from V and 2 bases from J, with 4 bases between. The length of the CDR3 is 11 residues. This chain's CDR3 is CASSGPYEQYF. The CDR3 coding sequence is TGTGCCAGCAGTGGCCCCTACGAGCAGTACTTC.

This clone was observed a handful of times. The rearrangement links TRBV15 to TRBJ1-4; 7 nucleotides agree with TRBD1. CDR1 and CDR2 from the germline V gene are LNHNV and YYDKDF (reference sequence). The CDR3 runs to 18 residues. The J segment lost 2 bases and the V segment lost 4 bases, leaving 13 bases of the junction unmatched. CDR3 sequence (DNA): TGTGCCACCAGCAACCCTACCAGGACAGGAATGACTAATGAAAAACTGTTTTTT. Its translation is CATSNPTRTGMTNEKLFF.

This sequence joins TRBV30 and TRBJ1-1, with 7 positions matching TRBD1. CDR1 is GTSNPN, CDR2 SVGIG, per germline (reference sequence). J gave up 3 bases and V 7 bases, and 8 bases lay outside the gene matches. CDR3 length: 13 residues. The CDR3 DNA reads as TGTGCCTCCCAGACAGGGACGGACACTGAAGCTTTCTTT. As protein: CASQTGTDTEAFF.

This clone is judged medium-sized. The chain employs TRBV9 and TRBJ2-5; D unclear. The CDR3 has 14 residues. Trimming shortened V by 4 bases and J by 7 bases, and 17 bases separated the two germline ends. Germline V gives CDR1 SGDLS, CDR2 YYNGEE. The CDR3 region has the DNA TGTGCCAGCAGCCTGACCCCAAGTAAGGGGACCCAGTACTTC. This translates into CASSLTPSKGTQYF.

Relative to its sample, this clone is medium-sized. V gene TRBV11-3 combines with J gene TRBJ2-1; the match to TRBD1 covers 7 bases. CDR1 and CDR2 (germline): SGHNT, YENEEA. The CDR3 is 15 amino acids. V shed 5 bases, J shed 5 bases, and the junction held 9 bases outside the gene matches. The CDR3 sequence is CASSPTGLFDNEQFF. The CDR3 nucleotides are TGTGCCAGCAGCCCGACAGGGTTGTTCGACAATGAGCAGTTCTTC. Variable domain in full (rest from reference TRBV11-3 and TRBJ2-1): EAGVVQSPRYKIIEKKQPVAFWCNPISGHNTLYWYLQNLGQGPELLIRYENEEAVDDSQLPKDRFSAERLKGVDSTLKIQPAELGDSAVYLCASSPTGLFDNEQFFGPGTRLTVL.

The chain employs TRBV23-1 and TRBJ2-2; no clear D. TRBV23-1 belongs to the ORF category, with a function that is uncertain. The germline V and J ends were trimmed by 6 bases and 7 bases, with 12 bases remaining between them. CDR3 length: 13 amino acids. CDR3 protein: CASSPGFGGELFF. The CDR3 DNA follows: TGCGCCAGCAGCCCGGGTTTCGGCGGGGAGCTGTTTTTT.

The rearrangement uses TRBV30 and TRBJ1-5, with 9 bases lining up with TRBD1. Germline CDR1 GTSNPN, CDR2 SVGIG (reference sequence). The CDR3 spans 12 residues. With 5 bases clipped from V and 4 bases from J, the junction kept 0 bases outside the gene matches. Here the CDR3 DNA reads TGTGCCTGGGGGACAGGGAATCAGCCCCAGCATTTT. Translated: CAWGTGNQPQHF.

This clone came up a few times. The chain carries TRBV6-8 and TRBJ1-2; the match to TRBD1 covers 7 bases. The CDR3 covers 13 residues. Germline CDR1 reads MNHGY; CDR2 reads SAAAGT. The V gene end was trimmed by 6 bases and the J gene end by 10 bases; junction bases not matched to a gene: 11. The CDR3 region is CASSPSTGAFYTF. DNA of the CDR3: TGTGCCAGCAGCCCATCTACAGGGGCCTTCTACACCTTC.

In its sample, this clone was seen a few times. The chain uses TRBV19 and TRBJ2-5; D is unclear. The CDR3 totals 13 residues. CDR1 and CDR2 (germline): LNHDA, SQIVND (reference sequence). Trimming stripped 6 bases from V and 1 base from J, with 9 bases between. The CDR3 nucleotides are TGTGCCAGTAGCCAAACGTCCCAAGAGACCCAGTACTTC. It specifies CASSQTSQETQYF. Filled out from reference TRBV19 and TRBJ2-5, the complete variable domain reads DGGITQSPKYLFRKEGQNVTLSCEQNLNHDAMYWYRQDPGQGLRLIYYSQIVNDFQKGDIAEGYSVSREKKESFPLTVTSAQKNPTAFYLCASSQTSQETQYFGPGTRLLVL.

J is TRBJ1-1 and V is TRBV28; 7 bases are shared with TRBD1. CDR3 size: 14 residues. Germline values: CDR1 MDHEN, CDR2 SYDVKM. The junction had 4 bases not matched to a gene; V was cut back by 5 bases and J by 1 base. As DNA, the CDR3 is TGTGCCAGCAGTCCACAGGGGAAGAACACTGAAGCTTTCTTT. It specifies CASSPQGKNTEAFF.

V is TRBV6-8 and J is TRBJ2-3; TRBD1 matches at 9 bases. V lost 5 bases and J lost 5; bases outside the gene matches: 11. The CDR3 has 16 residues. Germline-derived CDR1 and CDR2 are MNHGY and SAAAGT. CDR3 amino acids: CASSSYRGLSVDTQYF. The CDR3 nucleotides read TGTGCCAGCAGTAGCTACAGGGGGCTATCGGTAGATACGCAGTATTTT.

Judged by abundance, this clone is medium-sized. As DNA, the CDR3 is TGTGCCAGCAGTTCTCCAGGGGGCCCCTACGAGCAGTACTTC. Amino acid sequence: CASSSPGGPYEQYF. J is TRBJ2-7 and V is TRBV11-3; TRBD1 agrees at 8 bases. Trimming removed 6 bases from V and 2 bases from J; junction bases left unmatched: 6. Germline CDR1 SGHNT, CDR2 YENEEA. CDR3 length: 14 residues.

This clone has only one observation. The V call is TRBV6-8, the J call TRBJ1-3; a weak D match, TRBD1 (6 bases). Deletions cut 2 bases from V and 0 bases from J, with 11 bases between. The V gene's germline CDR1 is MNHGY and CDR2 SAAAGT. The CDR3 is 16 amino acids. The CDR3 coding sequence is TGTGCCAGCAGTTACGGGGGCCCCCTCTCTGGAAACACCATATATTTT. Translated, it gives CASSYGGPLSGNTIYF.

The V and J genes are TRBV5-1 and TRBJ2-2; 8 bases align to TRBD1. The V gene's germline CDR1 is SGHRS and CDR2 YFSETQ. The CDR3 is 16 amino acids. J was trimmed by 6 bases and V by 3 bases; bases with no gene match: 10. CDR3 sequence (DNA): TGCGCCAGCAGCTCCGGGACAGGTCTGGTCGCCGGGGAGCTGTTTTTT. Protein: CASSSGTGLVAGELFF.

This clone is large in the sample. This CDR3 is CARQVSGNTIYF. As DNA, the CDR3 is TGTGCCCGACAGGTCTCTGGAAACACCATATATTTT. The chain carries TRBV30 and TRBJ1-3; D is perhaps TRBD1 (6 bases). Germline V gene lookup returns CDR1 GTSNPN and CDR2 SVGIG (reference sequence). Trimming shortened V by 8 bases and J by 0 bases, and 8 bases separated the two germline ends. CDR3 length equals 12 residues.

Only a few counts were recorded for this clone. V and J are TRBV30 and TRBJ2-7, with 9 nucleotides matching TRBD2. The CDR3 contains 14 residues. V was pared by 4 bases and J by 3 bases, with 7 bases of the junction left unmatched. Germline loops: CDR1 GTSNPN, CDR2 SVGIG (reference sequence). CDR3 DNA sequence: TGTGCCTGGACTAATGCGGGAGGGAGCTACGAGCAGTACTTC. Translating it yields CAWTNAGGSYEQYF.

The chain is built from TRBV23-1 and TRBJ2-7, with a tentative D call TRBD1 (5 bases). TRBV23-1 is reported as an ORF; its role is uncertain. This CDR3 spans 17 amino acids. V dropped 4 bases and J dropped 2 bases, with 21 bases sitting between them. The DNA of the CDR3 is TGCGCCAGCAGTCGGGGTAGAGTCCCAGGGATACCCTACGAGCAGTACTTC. Translating it yields CASSRGRVPGIPYEQYF.

This clone was seen a few times. The rearrangement links TRBV6-8 to TRBJ2-2, with D possibly matching TRBD2 (6 bases). There are 15 residues in the CDR3. V shed 5 bases and J shed 0 bases, with 10 bases lying between them. The germline V gene has CDR1 MNHGY and CDR2 SAAAGT. CDR3 coding DNA: TGTGCCAGCAGTGGGGGGAGGACGAACACCGGGGAGCTGTTTTTT. It encodes CASSGGRTNTGELFF.

This clone is medium-sized in the sample. The CDR3 here is CASSTWDRGFRVRNSPLHF. As DNA, the CDR3 is TGTGCCAGCAGTACATGGGACAGGGGTTTTAGGGTGAGGAATTCACCCCTCCACTTT. This chain uses TRBV6-8 with TRBJ1-6, with TRBD1 matching over 10 bases. This CDR3 is built from 19 residues. The V and J ends lost 5 bases and 7 bases, in that order; junction bases with no gene match: 17. Germline CDR1 reads MNHGY; CDR2 reads SAAAGT.

This clone was counted only a few times. V and J are TRBV10-2 and TRBJ2-3; D remains ambiguous. Trimming left V 8 bases short and J 2 bases short, with 11 bases between. The CDR3 sequence is 13 residues long. Germline V gene data show CDR1 as WSHSY and CDR2 as SAAADI. CDR3 sequence (DNA): TGCGCCAGCTCCGACCCAGCCACAGATACGCAGTATTTT. Encoded protein: CASSDPATDTQYF.

A few counts support this clone. This rearrangement joins TRBV6-8 to TRBJ1-1; D is unclear. Germline-derived CDR1 and CDR2 are MNHGY and SAAAGT. The CDR3 is made up of 16 amino acids. V was trimmed by 2 bases and J by 5 bases, leaving 18 bases between them. For the CDR3, the DNA is TGTGCCAGCAGTTACGCTGGCCTTTCGACACCGACTGAAGCTTTCTTT. This codes for CASSYAGLSTPTEAFF.

In this sample, this clone turned up a few times. The rearrangement links TRBV11-3 to TRBJ2-1; D is perhaps TRBD2 (7 bases). Germline CDR1 and CDR2: SGHNT and YENEEA. V lost 4 bases and J lost 5, with 18 bases in between. CDR3 length equals 16 residues. The CDR3 nucleotides read TGTGCCAGCAGCTCCTCCCCGGCGGGGGCTCACAATGAGCAGTTCTTC. This gives the protein CASSSSPAGAHNEQFF.